Included here is one T cell receptor (beta chain) sequence, with context. Produced via immunoSEQ multiplex PCR; TCRdb's table is partial and in-frame only. The sample gives more than 65,000 clones, roughly 93% of which show up once; approximately 0.45% is in the top ten. The sample originates from a study of technical replicates of blood from several donors. The sequenced material came from T cells isolated from PBMCs. The receptor's source is a human donor in good health.

The CDR3 DNA reads TGTGCCAGCAGCTTGAACAGGGTGGCCTACGAGCAGTACTTC. As protein: CASSLNRVAYEQYF. The V call is TRBV11-1, the J call TRBJ2-7; perhaps TRBD1 as D (6 bases). Germline CDR1 and CDR2: SGHAT and FQDESV (reference sequence). Trimming left V 3 bases short and J 2 bases short, with 11 bases between. CDR3 size: 14 residues.